Following are 16 T cell receptor beta chains from one sample sequenced in a study of OX40 agonist ivuxolimab in advanced cancers. The protocol was immunoSEQ multiplex PCR, while the TCRdb copy is restricted to in-frame clones and leaves out a portion. The top ten clones hold less than 2.5% of a sample with 70,000 to 85,000 clones, just over 85% of them seen once. This material consisted of CD4+ or CD8+ T cells sorted from blood, taken in a trial of the OX40 agonist ivuxolimab. These receptors all stem from an adult with an advanced solid tumor such as melanoma, head and neck, liver or kidney cancer.

V usage is TRBV28 and J usage is TRBJ1-5; 7 bases match TRBD1. The CDR3 contains 15 residues. Germline lookup yields CDR1 MDHEN and CDR2 SYDVKM. The V and J ends lost 3 bases and 3 bases, in that order; junction bases with no gene match: 5. The CDR3 coding sequence is TGTGCCAGCAGTTTTCAAGACAGGGTCAATCAGCCCCAGCATTTT. Amino acids: CASSFQDRVNQPQHF.

This clone was recorded only once. This chain uses TRBV2 with TRBJ1-1; D remains unclear. CDR1 SNHLY and CDR2 FYNNEI come from the germline V gene. This CDR3 contains 12 residues. Between the trimmed V and J ends, which lost 8 bases and 6 bases, there was a span of 13 bases. The CDR3 nucleotides read TGTGCCAGCCGAGCGGGTTACCCTGAAGCTTTCTTT. It encodes CASRAGYPEAFF. Drawing the rest from reference TRBV2 and TRBJ1-1, the complete variable domain is EPEVTQTPSHQVTQMGQEVILRCVPISNHLYFYWYRQILGQKVEFLVSFYNNEISEKSEIFDDQFSVERPDGSNFTLKIRSTKLEDSAMYFCASRAGYPEAFFGQGTRLTVV.

The chain uses TRBV5-8 and TRBJ1-2; the match to TRBD1 covers 11 bases. With 4 bases clipped from V and 7 bases from J, the junction kept 6 bases outside the gene matches. Looked up from germline, CDR1 is SGHTS and CDR2 is YDEGEE. The CDR3 covers 14 residues. The CDR3 DNA reads TGTGCCAGCAGCCCGGACAGGGGGCGCGGTGGCTACACCTTC. As protein: CASSPDRGRGGYTF.

This clone has more than one count but fewer than ten. The chain recombines TRBV19 with TRBJ1-1; no clear D. CDR3 length: 16 residues. V was trimmed by 5 bases and J by 1 base, leaving 17 bases between them. Looked up from germline, CDR1 is LNHDA and CDR2 is SQIVND (reference sequence). This CDR3 is CASSPPFYGENTEAFF. The CDR3 nucleotides are TGTGCCAGTAGTCCACCGTTCTATGGAGAGAACACTGAAGCTTTCTTT.

The CDR3 nucleotides read TGTGCCAGCACTAACCGGGACAGGCGCTACAATGAGCAGTTCTTC. This translates into CASTNRDRRYNEQFF. The chain couples TRBV28 to TRBJ2-1; 8 bases line up with TRBD1. The V segment lost 7 bases and the J segment 3 bases; nucleotides outside the gene matches: 8. The germline V gene encodes CDR1 MDHEN and CDR2 SYDVKM. This CDR3 contains 15 residues.

J is TRBJ2-6 and V is TRBV7-3, with D perhaps TRBD2 (6 bases). CDR1 and CDR2 from the germline V gene are SGHTA and FQGTGA. The CDR3 spans 17 residues. The germline V and J ends were trimmed by 0 bases and 0 bases, with 9 bases remaining between them. The chain's CDR3 is CASSLTSGGSGANVLTF. The CDR3 nucleotides read TGTGCCAGCAGCTTAACTTCCGGGGGCTCTGGGGCCAACGTCCTGACTTTC.

This clone was picked up a small number of times. The chain couples TRBV5-1 to TRBJ2-1; 11 bases are a match to TRBD2. Germline lookup yields CDR1 SGHRS and CDR2 YFSETQ. The CDR3 runs 14 residues. Trimming took 5 bases from V and 8 from J; bases not matched to a gene: 6. The CDR3 DNA sequence: TGCGCCAGCAGGTATACTAGCGGGAGTTATGAGCAGTTCTTC. Translating gives CASRYTSGSYEQFF.

This chain's CDR3 is CASSVALGSRTDTQYF. As DNA, the CDR3 is TGTGCCAGCAGCGTAGCTCTTGGAAGTAGGACAGATACGCAGTATTTT. The chain combines TRBV9 with TRBJ2-3; D ambiguous. Trimming took 0 bases from V and 3 from J, leaving 14 bases between them. The CDR3 loop spans 16 amino acids. CDR1 is SGDLS and CDR2 is YYNGEE in the germline V gene.

V usage is TRBV6-5 and J usage is TRBJ2-7; D call uncertain. Germline CDR1 is MNHEY and CDR2 is SVGAGI. The CDR3 loop spans 11 amino acids. V lost 6 bases to trimming and J lost 5 bases, with 8 bases between them. The CDR3 sequence is CASSPLDEQYF. The CDR3 DNA sequence: TGTGCCAGCAGCCCCCTGGACGAGCAGTACTTC.

This rearrangement joins TRBV7-9 to TRBJ1-1, with 8 bases fitting TRBD1. Germline lookup yields CDR1 SEHNR and CDR2 FQNEAQ (reference sequence). J gave up 0 bases and V 5 bases, and 5 bases lay outside the gene matches. The length of the CDR3 is 15 residues. CDR3 region: CASSPRTGLNTEAFF. The CDR3 coding sequence is TGTGCCAGCAGCCCCCGGACAGGGTTGAACACTGAAGCTTTCTTT.

The rearrangement uses TRBV6-6 and TRBJ2-3; no firm D call. Germline V gene data show CDR1 as MNHNY and CDR2 as SVGAGI (reference sequence). Trimming pared 0 bases from V and 0 bases from J, leaving 7 bases between. This CDR3 is built from 15 residues. CDR3 protein: CASSYSETSTDTQYF. The CDR3, as DNA: TGTGCCAGCAGTTACTCCGAGACTAGCACAGATACGCAGTATTTT.

The chain has TRBV28 and TRBJ1-5, with D perhaps TRBD1 (6 bases). V dropped 8 bases and J dropped 1 base, with 15 bases sitting between them. Germline V lookup: CDR1 MDHEN, CDR2 SYDVKM. This CDR3 is 15 amino acids long. In nucleotides, the CDR3 is TGTGCCAGCCGGGGGGGGGCTCTGAGCAATCAGCCCCAGCATTTT. Its protein is CASRGGALSNQPQHF. Based on the CDR3 plus reference TRBV28 and TRBJ1-5, the full variable domain is DVKVTQSSRYLVKRTGEKVFLECVQDMDHENMFWYRQDPGLGLRLIYFSYDVKMKEKGDIPEGYSVSREKKERFSLILESASTNQTSMYLCASRGGALSNQPQHFGDGTRLSIL.

J is TRBJ1-5 and V is TRBV28, with TRBD1 identical over 8 bases. CDR1 is MDHEN, CDR2 SYDVKM, per germline. J lost 2 bases, V lost 10 bases, and 10 bases had no gene match. CDR3 length: 15 residues. The CDR3 coding sequence is TGTGCCACCAACGACAGGGGTGATCGCAATCAGCCCCAGCATTTT. This gives the protein CATNDRGDRNQPQHF.

About this clone itself: A clone one base away is much larger, so this may be a read error. The genes are TRBV7-9 and TRBJ2-2; TRBD1 matches at 8 bases. The CDR3 is made up of 18 amino acids. Per the germline V gene, CDR1 is SEHNR and CDR2 is FQNEAQ (reference sequence). CDR3 amino acids: CASSWGTGQSVRTGEPFF. CDR3 coding DNA: TGTGCCAGCAGCTGGGGGACAGGACAAAGTGTAAGGACCGGGGAGCCGTTTTTT.

This chain joins TRBV5-1 and TRBJ1-6, with D possibly TRBD1 on 6 matching bases. The length of the CDR3 is 15 residues. Trimming took 3 bases from V and 5 from J, leaving 12 bases between them. Germline V lookup: CDR1 SGHRS, CDR2 YFSETQ. For the CDR3, the DNA is TGCGCCAGCAGCTCTCAGGGGAGGCATAATTCACCCCTCCACTTT. Its translation is CASSSQGRHNSPLHF.

This chain links TRBV10-1 with TRBJ2-5; D possibly corresponds to TRBD2 (5 bases). V lost 8 bases, J lost 10 bases, and 11 bases lay in between. The CDR3 consists of 10 residues. Germline values: CDR1 WNHNN, CDR2 SYGVQD (reference sequence). In DNA, the CDR3 is TGCGCCAGCCATTTGAGCGGCCAGTACTTC. Translated: CASHLSGQYF.